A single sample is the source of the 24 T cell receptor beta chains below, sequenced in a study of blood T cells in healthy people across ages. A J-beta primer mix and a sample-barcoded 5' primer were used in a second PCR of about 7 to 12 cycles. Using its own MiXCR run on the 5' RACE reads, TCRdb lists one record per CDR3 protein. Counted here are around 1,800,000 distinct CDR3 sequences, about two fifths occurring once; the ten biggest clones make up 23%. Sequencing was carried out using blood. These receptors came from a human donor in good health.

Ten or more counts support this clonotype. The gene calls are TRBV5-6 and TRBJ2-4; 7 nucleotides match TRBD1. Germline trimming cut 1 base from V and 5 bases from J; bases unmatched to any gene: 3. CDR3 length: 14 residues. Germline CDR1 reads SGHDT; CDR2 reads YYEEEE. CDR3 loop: CASSLQGVENIQYF. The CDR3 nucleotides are TGTGCCAGCAGCTTGCAGGGGGTGGAAAACATTCAGTACTTC.

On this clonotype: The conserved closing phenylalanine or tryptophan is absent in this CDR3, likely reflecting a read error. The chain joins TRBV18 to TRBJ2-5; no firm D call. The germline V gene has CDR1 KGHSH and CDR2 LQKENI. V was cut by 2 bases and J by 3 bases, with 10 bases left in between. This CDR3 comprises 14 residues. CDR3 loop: CASSPKASKETQYY. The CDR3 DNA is TGTGCCAGCTCACCAAAGGCCAGCAAAGAGACCCAGTACTAC.

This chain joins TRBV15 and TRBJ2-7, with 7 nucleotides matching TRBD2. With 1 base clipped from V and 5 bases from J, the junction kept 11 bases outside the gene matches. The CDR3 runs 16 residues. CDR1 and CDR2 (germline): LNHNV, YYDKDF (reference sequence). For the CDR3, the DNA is TGTGCCACCAGCAGAGCCGCGAGACGGGGAGGGCACGAGCAGTACTTC. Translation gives CATSRAARRGGHEQYF.

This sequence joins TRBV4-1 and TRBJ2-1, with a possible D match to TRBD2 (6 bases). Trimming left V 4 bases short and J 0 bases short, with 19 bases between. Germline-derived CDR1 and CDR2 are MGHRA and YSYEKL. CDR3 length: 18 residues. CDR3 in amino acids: CASSRRWETSFSYNEQFF. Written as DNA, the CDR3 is TGCGCCAGCAGCCGAAGGTGGGAGACTAGTTTCTCCTACAATGAGCAGTTCTTC.

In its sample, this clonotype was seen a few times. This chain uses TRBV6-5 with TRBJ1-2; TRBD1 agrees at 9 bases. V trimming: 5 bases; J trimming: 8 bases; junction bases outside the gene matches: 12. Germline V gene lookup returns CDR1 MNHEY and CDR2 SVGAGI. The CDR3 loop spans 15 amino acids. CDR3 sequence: CASSPAGQGPRGYTF. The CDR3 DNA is TGTGCCAGCAGTCCCGCGGGACAGGGCCCTAGGGGCTACACCTTC.

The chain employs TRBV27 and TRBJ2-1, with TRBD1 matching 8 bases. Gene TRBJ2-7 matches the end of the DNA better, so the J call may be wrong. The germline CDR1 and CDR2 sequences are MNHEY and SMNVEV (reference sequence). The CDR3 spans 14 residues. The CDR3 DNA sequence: TGTGCCAGCAGCCAGACAGGGGCATCCTACGAGCAGTACTTC. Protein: CASSQTGASYEQYF.

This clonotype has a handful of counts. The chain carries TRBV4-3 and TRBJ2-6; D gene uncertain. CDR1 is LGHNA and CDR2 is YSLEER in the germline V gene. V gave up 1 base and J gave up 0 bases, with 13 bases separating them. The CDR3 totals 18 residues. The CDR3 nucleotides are TGCGCCAGCAGCCAAGTCCCCTTAACAGCCTCTGGGGCCAACGTCCTGACTTTC. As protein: CASSQVPLTASGANVLTF.

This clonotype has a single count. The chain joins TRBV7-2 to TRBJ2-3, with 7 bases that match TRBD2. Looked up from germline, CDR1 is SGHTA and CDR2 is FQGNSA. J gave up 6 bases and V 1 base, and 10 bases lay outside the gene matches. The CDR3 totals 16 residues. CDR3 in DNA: TGTGCCAGCAGCTTAGTGGCGGGGGTCCTGACGGATACGCAGTATTTT. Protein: CASSLVAGVLTDTQYF.

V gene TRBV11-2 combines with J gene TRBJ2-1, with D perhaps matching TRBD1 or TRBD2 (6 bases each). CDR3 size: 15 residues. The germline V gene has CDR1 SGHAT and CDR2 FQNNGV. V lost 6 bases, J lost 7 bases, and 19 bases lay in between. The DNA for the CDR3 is TGTGCCAGCAGATCAATTCGGGGGCCCTCAAATGAGCAGTTCTTC. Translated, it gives CASRSIRGPSNEQFF.

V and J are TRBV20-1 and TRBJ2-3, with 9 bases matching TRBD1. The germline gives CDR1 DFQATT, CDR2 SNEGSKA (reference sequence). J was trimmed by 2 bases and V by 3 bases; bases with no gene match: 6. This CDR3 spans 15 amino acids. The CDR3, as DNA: TGCAGTGCTAGTCCACGGGACAGGGTCACAGATACGCAGTATTTT. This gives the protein CSASPRDRVTDTQYF.

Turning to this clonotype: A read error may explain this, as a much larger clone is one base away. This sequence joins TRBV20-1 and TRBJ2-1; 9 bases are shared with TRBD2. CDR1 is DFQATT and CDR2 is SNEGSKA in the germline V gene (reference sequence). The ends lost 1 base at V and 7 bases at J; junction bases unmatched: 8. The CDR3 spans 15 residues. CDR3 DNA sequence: TGCAGTGCTAGAGTATTGGGACTAGCCCGTAATGAGCAGTTCTTC. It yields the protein CSARVLGLARNEQFF.

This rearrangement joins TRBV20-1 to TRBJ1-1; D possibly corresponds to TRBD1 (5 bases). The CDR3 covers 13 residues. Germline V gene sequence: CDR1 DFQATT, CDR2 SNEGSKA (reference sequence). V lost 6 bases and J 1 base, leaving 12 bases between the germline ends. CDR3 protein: CSARAPENTEAFF. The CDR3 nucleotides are TGCAGTGCCAGGGCCCCAGAGAACACTGAAGCTTTCTTT.

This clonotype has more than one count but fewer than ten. The CDR3 here is CASSQDAFKGNTEAFF. Here the CDR3 DNA reads TGTGCCAGCAGCCAAGATGCGTTTAAGGGGAACACTGAAGCTTTCTTT. The chain is built from TRBV4-2 and TRBJ1-1, with D unresolved. Trimming removed 0 bases from V and 1 base from J, with 12 bases in between. The CDR3 extends over 16 amino acids. CDR1 is LGHNA, CDR2 YNFKEQ, per germline.

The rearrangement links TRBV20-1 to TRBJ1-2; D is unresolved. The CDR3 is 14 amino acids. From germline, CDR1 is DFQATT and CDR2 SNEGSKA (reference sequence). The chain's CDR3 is CSIERRISNYGYTF. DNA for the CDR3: TGCAGCATTGAAAGGCGGATTTCTAACTATGGCTACACCTTC.

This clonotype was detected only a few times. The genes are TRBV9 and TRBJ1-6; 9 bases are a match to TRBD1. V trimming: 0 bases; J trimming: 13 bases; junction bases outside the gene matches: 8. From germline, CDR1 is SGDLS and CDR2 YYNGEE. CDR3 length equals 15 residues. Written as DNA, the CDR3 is TGTGCCAGCAGCGTAGCCGGGACAGGGTTCTCTCCCCTCCACTTT. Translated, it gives CASSVAGTGFSPLHF.

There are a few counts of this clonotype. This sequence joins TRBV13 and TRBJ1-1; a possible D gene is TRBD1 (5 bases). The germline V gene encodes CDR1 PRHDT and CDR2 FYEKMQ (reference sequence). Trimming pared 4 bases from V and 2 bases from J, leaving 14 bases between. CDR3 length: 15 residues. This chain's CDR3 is CASSWTTGTNTEAFF. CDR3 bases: TGTGCCAGCAGCTGGACTACCGGGACTAACACTGAAGCTTTCTTT.

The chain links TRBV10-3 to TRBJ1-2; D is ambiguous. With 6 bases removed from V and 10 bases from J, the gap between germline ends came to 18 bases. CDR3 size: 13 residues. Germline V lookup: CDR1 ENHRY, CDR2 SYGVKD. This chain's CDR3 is CAISVISSEDYTF. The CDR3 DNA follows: TGTGCCATCAGCGTTATTAGCAGCGAAGACTACACCTTC.

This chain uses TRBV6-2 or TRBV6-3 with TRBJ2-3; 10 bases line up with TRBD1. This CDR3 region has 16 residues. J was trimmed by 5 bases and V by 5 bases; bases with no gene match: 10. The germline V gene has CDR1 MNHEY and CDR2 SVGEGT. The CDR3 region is CASSPMTGGLGDTQYF. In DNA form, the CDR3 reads TGTGCCAGCAGTCCCATGACAGGGGGCCTCGGAGATACGCAGTATTTT.

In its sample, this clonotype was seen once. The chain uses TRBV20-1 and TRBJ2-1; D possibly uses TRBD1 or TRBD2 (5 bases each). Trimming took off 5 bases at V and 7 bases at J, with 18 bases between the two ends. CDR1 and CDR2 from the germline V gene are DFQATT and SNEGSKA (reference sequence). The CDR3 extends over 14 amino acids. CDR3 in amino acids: CSAPRGFSRNEQFF. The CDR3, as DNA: TGCAGTGCTCCGAGGGGCTTCTCCCGAAATGAGCAGTTCTTC.

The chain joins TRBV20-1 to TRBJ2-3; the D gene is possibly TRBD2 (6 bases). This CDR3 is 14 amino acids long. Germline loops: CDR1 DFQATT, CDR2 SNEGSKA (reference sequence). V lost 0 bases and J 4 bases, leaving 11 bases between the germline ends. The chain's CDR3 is CSARDGASADTQYF. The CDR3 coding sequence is TGCAGTGCTAGAGACGGCGCTAGCGCAGATACGCAGTATTTT.

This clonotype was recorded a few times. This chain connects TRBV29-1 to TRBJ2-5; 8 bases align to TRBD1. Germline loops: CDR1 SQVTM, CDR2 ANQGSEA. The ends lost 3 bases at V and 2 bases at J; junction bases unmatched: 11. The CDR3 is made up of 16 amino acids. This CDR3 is CSVDPRGQGRQETQYF. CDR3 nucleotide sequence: TGCAGCGTTGACCCTCGTGGACAGGGAAGGCAAGAGACCCAGTACTTC.

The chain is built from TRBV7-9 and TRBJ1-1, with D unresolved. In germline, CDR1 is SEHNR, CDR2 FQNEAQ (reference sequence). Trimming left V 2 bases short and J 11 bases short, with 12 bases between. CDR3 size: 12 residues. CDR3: CASSLFAQTAFF. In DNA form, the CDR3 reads TGTGCCAGCAGCTTATTCGCCCAAACGGCTTTCTTT.

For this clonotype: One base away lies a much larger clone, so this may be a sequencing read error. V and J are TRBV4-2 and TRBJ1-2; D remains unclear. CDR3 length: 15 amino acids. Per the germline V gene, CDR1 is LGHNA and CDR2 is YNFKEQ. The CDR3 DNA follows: TGTGCCAGCAGCCAAGGGGCCCTGGGAAGCTATGGCTGCACCTTC. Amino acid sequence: CASSQGALGSYGCTF.

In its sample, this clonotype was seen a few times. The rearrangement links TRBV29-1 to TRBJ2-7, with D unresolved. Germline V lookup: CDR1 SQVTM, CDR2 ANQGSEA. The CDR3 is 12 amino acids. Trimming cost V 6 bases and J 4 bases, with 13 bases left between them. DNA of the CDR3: TGCAGCGTCCAACTTGCCCTATACGAGCAGTACTTC. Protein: CSVQLALYEQYF.